Listed here are 17 T cell receptor beta chains from one sample, sequenced in a study of CD8+ T cells in alopecia areata. Sequencing used cDNA as its template, made by extracting RNA and reverse transcribing it. Here immunoSEQ multiplex PCR was the method, and the copy in TCRdb shows in-frame clones only, minus some. There are over 150,000 clones in the sample; roughly 60% occur only once, and roughly 1.7% lies in the top ten. The sequenced sample was CD4+ T cells sorted from blood, obtained at week 0. The source of these receptors is a human donor with alopecia areata.

The gene calls are TRBV29-1 and TRBJ2-1; the match to TRBD1 covers 7 bases. V was pared by 6 bases and J by 0 bases, with 11 bases of the junction left unmatched. The CDR3 runs to 16 residues. The germline V gene has CDR1 SQVTM and CDR2 ANQGSEA. This CDR3 reads CSVPVLGQVSYNEQFF. The CDR3 region has the DNA TGCAGCGTGCCAGTATTAGGACAGGTCTCCTACAATGAGCAGTTCTTC.

This clone has just one count. CDR3 amino acids: CASSLAGRVEETQYF. CDR3 in DNA: TGCGCCAGCAGCTTGGCCGGCAGGGTGGAAGAGACCCAGTACTTC. This chain links TRBV5-1 with TRBJ2-5; D might be TRBD1 (5 bases). The V gene's germline CDR1 is SGHRS and CDR2 YFSETQ. Trimming shortened V by 0 bases and J by 3 bases, and 12 bases separated the two germline ends. This CDR3 comprises 15 residues.

Concerning this clone itself: Other DNA sequences in the same sample also yield this CDR3. The rearrangement links TRBV4-3 to TRBJ1-1, with TRBD1 identical over 9 bases. The V segment lost 3 bases and the J segment 5 bases; nucleotides outside the gene matches: 7. Per germline, CDR1 LGHNA and CDR2 YSLEER. CDR3 length: 15 residues. The CDR3 loop reads CASSQTGTGNTEAFF. Written as DNA, the CDR3 is TGCGCCAGCAGCCAGACCGGGACAGGGAATACTGAAGCTTTCTTT.

This clone appeared once. The rearrangement uses TRBV7-7 and TRBJ2-1; TRBD1 matches at 8 bases. Germline CDR1 is SSHAT and CDR2 is FNYEAQ (reference sequence). V gave up 0 bases and J gave up 10 bases; unmatched junction bases: 5. The CDR3 is 14 amino acids. The CDR3 region has the DNA TGTGCCAGCAGCTTAGCTTTTCAGGGGGCAGAGCAGTTCTTC. Protein sequence: CASSLAFQGAEQFF. Based on the CDR3 plus reference TRBV7-7 and TRBJ2-1, the full variable domain is GAGVSQSPRYKVTKRGQDVTLRCDPISSHATLYWYQQALGQGPEFLTYFNYEAQPDKSGLPSDRFSAERPEGSISTLTIQRTEQRDSAMYRCASSLAFQGAEQFFGPGTRLTVL.

The chain is built from TRBV29-1 and TRBJ2-3; 12 nucleotides line up with TRBD1. The V and J ends lost 5 bases and 3 bases, in that order; junction bases with no gene match: 9. The CDR3 runs 16 residues. Germline CDR1 and CDR2: SQVTM and ANQGSEA. CDR3 DNA: TGCAGCGTTTCGGGGAAGGGACAGGGGGCGACAGATACGCAGTATTTT. Translated: CSVSGKGQGATDTQYF.

The V gene is TRBV18, the J gene TRBJ2-4, with D possibly called TRBD1 or TRBD2 (6 bases each). This CDR3 is 18 amino acids long. From germline, CDR1 is KGHSH and CDR2 LQKENI. V was clipped by 1 base and J by 0 bases, with 16 bases between them. The CDR3 sequence is CASSPRGGGTVAKNIQYF. CDR3 coding DNA: TGTGCCAGCTCACCACGAGGAGGGGGTACGGTAGCCAAAAACATTCAGTACTTC.

The chain couples TRBV30 to TRBJ1-1; weak D call: TRBD1 (5 bases). Trimming stripped 8 bases from V and 3 bases from J, with 7 bases between. Germline V lookup: CDR1 GTSNPN, CDR2 SVGIG (reference sequence). The CDR3 contains 10 residues. The CDR3: CAGGDTEAFF. The CDR3 bases are TGTGCCGGAGGGGACACTGAAGCTTTCTTT. Full variable domain (outside the CDR3, taken from reference TRBV30 and TRBJ1-1): SQTIHQWPATLVQPVGSPLSLECTVEGTSNPNLYWYRQAAGRGLQLLFYSVGIGQISSEVPQNLSASRPQDRQFILSSKKLLLSDSGFYLCAGGDTEAFFGQGTRLTVV.

The gene calls are TRBV27 and TRBJ2-7; D gene unclear. The germline CDR1 and CDR2 sequences are MNHEY and SMNVEV (reference sequence). The CDR3 is 13 residues long. V shed 8 bases and J shed 2 bases, with 13 bases lying between them. CDR3 DNA: TGTGCCAGCGGAATGACGCCCACCTACGAGCAGTACTTC. This codes for CASGMTPTYEQYF.

The chain is built from TRBV11-2 and TRBJ1-4, with D uncertain. With 6 bases removed from V and 4 bases from J, the gap between germline ends came to 9 bases. The CDR3 runs 13 residues. The V gene's germline CDR1 is SGHAT and CDR2 FQNNGV. The CDR3 loop reads CASSNSDNEKLFF. In DNA form, the CDR3 reads TGTGCCAGCAGTAACAGTGATAATGAAAAACTGTTTTTT. The complete variable domain, with remaining parts taken from reference TRBV11-2 and TRBJ1-4, reads EAGVAQSPRYKIIEKRQSVAFWCNPISGHATLYWYQQILGQGPKLLIQFQNNGVVDDSQLPKDRFSAERLKGVDSTLKIQPAKLEDSAVYLCASSNSDNEKLFFGSGTQLSVL.

Of note for this clone: Other DNA sequences in the same sample also yield this CDR3. The chain has TRBV5-1 and TRBJ2-5; D is unclear. CDR3 size: 12 residues. V was pared by 4 bases and J by 5 bases, with 9 bases between. The germline CDR1 and CDR2 sequences are SGHRS and YFSETQ. The CDR3 region has the DNA TGCGCCAGCAGCCAAATGGGGGAGACCCAGTACTTC. Its protein product is CASSQMGETQYF.

The J gene is TRBJ1-5, the V gene TRBV2; D gene uncertain. Germline values: CDR1 SNHLY, CDR2 FYNNEI. The CDR3 contains 13 residues. The V and J ends lost 6 bases and 6 bases respectively, with 12 bases between them. CDR3 sequence reads: CASSPLLSQPQHF. The CDR3 DNA reads TGTGCCAGCAGCCCTCTTCTCAGTCAGCCCCAGCATTTT.

The V call is TRBV7-2, the J call TRBJ2-1; 8 bases are a match to TRBD2. Trimming took 1 base from V and 6 from J; bases not matched to a gene: 8. The V gene's germline CDR1 is SGHTA and CDR2 FQGNSA. CDR3 size: 16 residues. The CDR3 region is CASSLEGSSGFNEQFF. The DNA of the CDR3 is TGTGCCAGCAGCTTAGAGGGGTCTAGCGGGTTCAATGAGCAGTTCTTC.

The V gene is TRBV5-6, the J gene TRBJ2-1, with D possibly matching TRBD1 (6 bases). Germline values: CDR1 SGHDT, CDR2 YYEEEE. The CDR3 sequence is 14 residues long. Trimming removed 2 bases from V and 7 bases from J, with 13 bases in between. The CDR3 DNA reads as TGTGCCAGCAGCTTAGGCAGGGGAAATAATGAGCAGTTCTTC. Amino acids: CASSLGRGNNEQFF. The full variable domain, in which reference TRBV5-6 and TRBJ2-1 provide the parts outside the CDR3, is DAGVTQSPTHLIKTRGQQVTLRCSPKSGHDTVSWYQQALGQGPQFIFQYYEEEERQRGNFPDRFSGHQFPNYSSELNVNALLLGDSALYLCASSLGRGNNEQFFGPGTRLTVL.

The V and J genes are TRBV7-2 and TRBJ2-2; a possible D gene is TRBD1 (6 bases). The V end was cut by 4 bases, the J end by 3 bases, with 12 bases between. Germline CDR1 and CDR2: SGHTA and FQGNSA. There are 15 residues in the CDR3. CDR3 DNA: TGTGCCAGCAGCTCCAGGGGCAGGGACACCGGGGAGCTGTTTTTT. The encoded protein is CASSSRGRDTGELFF.

The gene calls are TRBV29-1 and TRBJ2-1; possible D gene TRBD1, 7 bases. Germline V lookup: CDR1 SQVTM, CDR2 ANQGSEA. This CDR3 is built from 15 residues. Deletions cut 3 bases from V and 4 bases from J, with 16 bases between. CDR3 in amino acids: CSVDVRGARYNEQFF. In nucleotides, the CDR3 is TGCAGCGTTGATGTCAGGGGGGCACGTTACAATGAGCAGTTCTTC.

The J gene is TRBJ1-2, the V gene TRBV30, with D unclear. The CDR3 covers 19 residues. CDR1 and CDR2 from the germline V gene are GTSNPN and SVGIG (reference sequence). V shed 0 bases and J shed 0 bases, with 23 bases lying between them. In DNA, the CDR3 is TGTGCCTGGAGTGTATCCCGGCAGACGTACATCAGAGCTAACTATGGCTACACCTTC. Translation gives CAWSVSRQTYIRANYGYTF.

This clone has only a few counts. The chain recombines TRBV29-1 with TRBJ2-2; D is uncertain. There are 13 residues in the CDR3. Trimming stripped 4 bases from V and 2 bases from J, with 8 bases between. Per the germline V gene, CDR1 is SQVTM and CDR2 is ANQGSEA. Written as DNA, the CDR3 is TGCAGCGTTGGGCAGATTAACACCGGGGAGCTGTTTTTT. Amino acids: CSVGQINTGELFF.